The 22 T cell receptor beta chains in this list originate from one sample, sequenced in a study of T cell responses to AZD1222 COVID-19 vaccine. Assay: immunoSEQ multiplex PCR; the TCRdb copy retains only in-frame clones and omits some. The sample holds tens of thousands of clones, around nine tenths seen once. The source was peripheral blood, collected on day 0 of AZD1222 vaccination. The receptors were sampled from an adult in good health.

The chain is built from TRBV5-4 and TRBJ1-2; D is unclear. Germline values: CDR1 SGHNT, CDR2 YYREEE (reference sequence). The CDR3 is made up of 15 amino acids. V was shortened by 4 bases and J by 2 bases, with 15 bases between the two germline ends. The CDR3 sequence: CASSAGLTENYGYTF. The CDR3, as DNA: TGTGCCAGCAGCGCCGGATTAACAGAAAACTATGGCTACACCTTC.

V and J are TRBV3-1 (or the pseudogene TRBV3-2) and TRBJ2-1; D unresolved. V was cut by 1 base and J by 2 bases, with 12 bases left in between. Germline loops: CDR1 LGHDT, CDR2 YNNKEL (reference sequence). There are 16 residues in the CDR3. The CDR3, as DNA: TGTGCCAGCAGCCAAGTCGGTCGAGCCGCCTACAATGAGCAGTTCTTC. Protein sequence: CASSQVGRAAYNEQFF.

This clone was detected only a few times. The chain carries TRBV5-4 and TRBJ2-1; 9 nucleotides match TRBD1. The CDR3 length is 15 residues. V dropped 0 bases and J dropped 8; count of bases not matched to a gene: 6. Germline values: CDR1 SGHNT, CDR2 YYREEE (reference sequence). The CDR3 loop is CASSLGRDREYEQFF. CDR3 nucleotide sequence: TGTGCCAGCAGCTTGGGTCGGGACAGGGAATATGAGCAGTTCTTC.

Here the CDR3 reads CASSLLPGRYGYTF. The CDR3 nucleotides read TGCGCCAGCAGCTTGCTACCAGGGCGCTATGGCTACACCTTC. The chain carries TRBV5-1 and TRBJ1-2; the D gene is possibly TRBD1 (5 bases). V lost 1 base and J lost 4, with 11 bases in between. From germline, CDR1 is SGHRS and CDR2 YFSETQ. The CDR3 spans 14 residues.

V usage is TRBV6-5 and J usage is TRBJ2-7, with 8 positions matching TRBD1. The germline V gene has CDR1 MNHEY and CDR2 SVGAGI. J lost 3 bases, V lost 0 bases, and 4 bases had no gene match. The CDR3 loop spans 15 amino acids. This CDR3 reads CASSYSGGQGYEQYF. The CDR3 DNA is TGTGCCAGCAGTTACTCGGGAGGACAGGGCTACGAGCAGTACTTC.

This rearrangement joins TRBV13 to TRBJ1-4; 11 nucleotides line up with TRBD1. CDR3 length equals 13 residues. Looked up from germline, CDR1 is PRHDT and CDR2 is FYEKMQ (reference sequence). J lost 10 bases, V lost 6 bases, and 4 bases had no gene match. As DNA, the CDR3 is TGTGCCAGCAGGGAAGGGACAGGGGGAAAACTGTTTTTT. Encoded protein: CASREGTGGKLFF.

CDR3: CASSPGPVVYGYTF. The CDR3 coding sequence is TGTGCCAGCAGTCCGGGACCGGTGGTCTATGGCTACACCTTC. The V and J genes are TRBV6-2 or TRBV6-3 and TRBJ1-2; D may be TRBD1 (5 bases). The CDR3 length is 14 residues. Trimming removed 5 bases at V and 4 bases at J, with 14 bases between. Germline V gene lookup returns CDR1 MNHEY and CDR2 SVGEGT.

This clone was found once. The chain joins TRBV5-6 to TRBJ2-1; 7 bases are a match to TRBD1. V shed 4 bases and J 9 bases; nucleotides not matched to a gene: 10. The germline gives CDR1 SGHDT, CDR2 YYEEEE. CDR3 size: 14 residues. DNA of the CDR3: TGTGCCAGCAGCCTCCGACAGGGATGGATTGAGCAGTTCTTC. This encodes CASSLRQGWIEQFF.

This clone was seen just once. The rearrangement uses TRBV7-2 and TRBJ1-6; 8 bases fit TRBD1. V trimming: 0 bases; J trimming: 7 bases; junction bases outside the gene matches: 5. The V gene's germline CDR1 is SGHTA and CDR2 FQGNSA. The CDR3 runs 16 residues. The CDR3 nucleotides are TGTGCCAGCAGCTTAGCCCCAGGGGGCAACAATTCACCCCTCCACTTT. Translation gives CASSLAPGGNNSPLHF.

The CDR3 nucleotides read TGCGCCAGCAGCCAAGATAGTAAAATCTCCTATAATTCACCCCTCCACTTT. Translating gives CASSQDSKISYNSPLHF. The genes are TRBV4-3 and TRBJ1-6; D uncertain. The CDR3 has 17 amino acids. Germline lookup yields CDR1 LGHNA and CDR2 YSLEER. V dropped 0 bases and J dropped 0 bases, with 9 bases sitting between them.

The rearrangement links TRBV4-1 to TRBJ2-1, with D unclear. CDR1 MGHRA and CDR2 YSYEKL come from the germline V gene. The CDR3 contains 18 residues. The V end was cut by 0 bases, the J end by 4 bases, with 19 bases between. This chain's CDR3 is CASSQEPPQTGPYNEQFF. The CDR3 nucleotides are TGCGCCAGCAGCCAAGAGCCTCCCCAGACTGGGCCATACAATGAGCAGTTCTTC.

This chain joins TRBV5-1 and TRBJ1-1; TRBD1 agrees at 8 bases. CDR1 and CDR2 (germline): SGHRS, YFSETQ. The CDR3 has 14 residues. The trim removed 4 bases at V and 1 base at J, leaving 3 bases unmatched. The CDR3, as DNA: TGCGCCAGCAGCGCGGACAGGGCGAACACTGAAGCTTTCTTT. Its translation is CASSADRANTEAFF.

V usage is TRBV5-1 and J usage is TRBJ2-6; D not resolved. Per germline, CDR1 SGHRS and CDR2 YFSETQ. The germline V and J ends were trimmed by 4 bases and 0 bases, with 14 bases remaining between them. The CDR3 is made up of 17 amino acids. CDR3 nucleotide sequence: TGCGCCAGCAGCCCAACCCGGGTCCGCTCTGGGGCCAACGTCCTGACTTTC. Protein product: CASSPTRVRSGANVLTF.

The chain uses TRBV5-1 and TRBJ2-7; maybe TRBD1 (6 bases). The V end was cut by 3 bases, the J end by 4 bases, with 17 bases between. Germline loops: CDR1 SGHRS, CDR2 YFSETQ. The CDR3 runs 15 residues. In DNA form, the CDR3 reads TGCGCCAGCAGCTCCCCAGGGGACCCGGAGTACGAGCAGTACTTC. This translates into CASSSPGDPEYEQYF.

The CDR3 loop reads CASFEPSGGADTQYF. As DNA, the CDR3 is TGTGCCAGCTTTGAACCTAGCGGGGGGGCAGATACGCAGTATTTT. The V and J genes are TRBV2 and TRBJ2-3, with TRBD2 matching 12 bases. From germline, CDR1 is SNHLY and CDR2 FYNNEI. The CDR3 has 15 residues. Trimming took 8 bases from V and 4 from J; bases not matched to a gene: 7.

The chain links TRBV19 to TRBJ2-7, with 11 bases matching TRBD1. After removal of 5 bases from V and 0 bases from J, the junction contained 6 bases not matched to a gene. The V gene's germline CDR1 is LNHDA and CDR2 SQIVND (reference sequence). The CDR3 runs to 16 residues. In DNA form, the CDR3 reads TGTGCCAGTAGTCTAGGGACAGGGGGAGGCTCCTACGAGCAGTACTTC. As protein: CASSLGTGGGSYEQYF.

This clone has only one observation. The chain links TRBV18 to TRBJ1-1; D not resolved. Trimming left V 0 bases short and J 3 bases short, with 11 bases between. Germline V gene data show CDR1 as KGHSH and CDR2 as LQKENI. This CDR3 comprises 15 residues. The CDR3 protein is CASSPPMGRDTEAFF. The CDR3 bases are TGTGCCAGCTCACCACCGATGGGGAGGGACACTGAAGCTTTCTTT.

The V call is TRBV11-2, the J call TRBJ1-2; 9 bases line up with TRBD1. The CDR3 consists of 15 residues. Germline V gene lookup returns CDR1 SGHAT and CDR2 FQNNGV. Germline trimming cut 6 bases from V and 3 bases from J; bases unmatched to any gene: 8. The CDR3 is CASSSGTGLDYGYTF. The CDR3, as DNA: TGTGCCAGCAGTTCCGGGACAGGGCTCGACTATGGCTACACCTTC.

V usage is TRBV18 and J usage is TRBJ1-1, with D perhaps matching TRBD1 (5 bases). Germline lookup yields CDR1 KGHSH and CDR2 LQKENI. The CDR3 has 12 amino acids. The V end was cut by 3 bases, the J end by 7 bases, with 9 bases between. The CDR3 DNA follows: TGTGCCAGCTCACCTCAGGGAGATGAAGCTTTCTTT. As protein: CASSPQGDEAFF.

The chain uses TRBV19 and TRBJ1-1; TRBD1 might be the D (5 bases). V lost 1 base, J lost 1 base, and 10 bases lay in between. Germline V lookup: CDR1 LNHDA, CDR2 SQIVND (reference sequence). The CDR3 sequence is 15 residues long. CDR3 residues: CASSIVDSRNTEAFF. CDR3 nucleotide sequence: TGTGCCAGTAGTATAGTTGACAGCCGGAACACTGAAGCTTTCTTT.

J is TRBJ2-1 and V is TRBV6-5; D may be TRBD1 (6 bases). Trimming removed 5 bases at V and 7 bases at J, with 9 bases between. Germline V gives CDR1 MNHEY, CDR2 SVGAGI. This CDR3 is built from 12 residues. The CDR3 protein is CASSNRENEQFF. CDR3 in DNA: TGTGCCAGCAGTAACAGGGAGAATGAGCAGTTCTTC.

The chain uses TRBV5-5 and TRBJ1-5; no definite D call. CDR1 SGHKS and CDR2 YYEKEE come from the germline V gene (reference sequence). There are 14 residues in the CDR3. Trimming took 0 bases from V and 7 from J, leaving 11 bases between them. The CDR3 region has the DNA TGTGCCAGCAGCTTGGAGTGGACTGGGCAGCCCCAGCATTTT. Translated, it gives CASSLEWTGQPQHF.